The rows below give T cell receptor beta chains drawn from one sample of a study of cytomegalovirus exposure and HLA in healthy donors. Clones were sequenced by immunoSEQ multiplex PCR, and TCRdb holds only the in-frame ones, with some missing. The sample lists 80,000 to 100,000 clones, about 81% seen once, with more than 1.4% in the top ten. Sequenced material: PBMCs. Receptors were obtained from a man aged 40-49 years in good health and CMV-seronegative. Each CDR3 is given with its conserved first and last residue. D genes are given only for firm matches. Not all rows give a size; the values are once, few, many and, for expanded clones, a class.

>TRBV6-1|.|TRBJ1-4|few
TGTGCCAGCAGTGAAAAATTCTGGCCAAGTGAACTGTTTTTT
CASSEKFWPSELFF
>TRBV4-3|.|TRBJ1-5|.
TGCGCCAGCAGCCAAGCTCGGAGGGATCAGCCCCAGCATTTT
CASSQARRDQPQHF
>TRBV6-5|TRBD2|TRBJ2-5|.
TGTGCCAGCAGTTACCTTGGGCGGGGGGGCGCGGAGACCCAGTACTTC
CASSYLGRGGAETQYF
>TRBV29-1|.|TRBJ2-7|.
TGCAGCGTCGGGACACGAAGGGAGCAGTACTTC
CSVGTRREQYF
>TRBV7-8|.|TRBJ2-5|.
TGTGCCAGCAAGGACACTGAGACCCAGTACTTC
CASKDTETQYF
>TRBV6-1|.|TRBJ1-4|.
TGTGCCAGCAGTGATACAGGGTATCTGGATGAAAAACTGTTTTTT
CASSDTGYLDEKLFF
>TRBV7-7|.|TRBJ2-2|.
TGTGCCAGCAGCACCACAGGGTCCGGGGAGCTGTTTTTT
CASSTTGSGELFF
>TRBV5-6|TRBD2|TRBJ2-5|.
TGTGCCAGCAGCGTTAGCGGGGGAGGGGGTGGAGAGACCCAGTACTTC
CASSVSGGGGGETQYF
>TRBV10-3|.|TRBJ2-1|.
TGTGCCATCTCCCCCCGGGGGGCTAACAGGGTGACCTACAATGAGCAGTTCTTC
CAISPRGANRVTYNEQFF
>TRBV29-1|.|TRBJ2-6|.
TGCAGCGCTCCACCCGGAGACGACTCTGGGGCCAACGTCCTGACTTTC
CSAPPGDDSGANVLTF
>TRBV18|.|TRBJ1-1|.
TGTGCCAGCTCGGCGGGGGCGCAGGCTGAAGCTTTCTTT
CASSAGAQAEAFF
>TRBV6-1|TRBD1|TRBJ1-1|.
TGTGCCAGCAGACACAGGGGGCGCGAGACTGAAGCTTTCTTT
CASRHRGRETEAFF
>TRBV4-1|.|TRBJ1-6|.
TGCGCCAGCAGCCAAGAAGTAATGGCTGTCGAGAGGAATTCACCCCTCCACTTT
CASSQEVMAVERNSPLHF
>TRBV27|.|TRBJ1-5|.
TGTGCCAGCAGTTTATCACCGGGATATAACCAGCCCCAGCATTTT
CASSLSPGYNQPQHF
>TRBV9|TRBD1|TRBJ2-1|.
TGTGCCAGCAGCGTAGCGGGACAGGGAAGGACAGGGGAGCAGTTCTTC
CASSVAGQGRTGEQFF
>TRBV5-1|TRBD1|TRBJ1-4|.
TGCGCCAGCAGCCCGGGACAGGGGGCGTTTATTAATGAAAAACTGTTTTTT
CASSPGQGAFINEKLFF
>TRBV14|.|TRBJ2-7|.
TGTGCCAGCAGCCCGACGGGTCCCTCCCAAAGGTACTTC
CASSPTGPSQRYF
>TRBV6-1|.|TRBJ1-4|.
TGTGCCAGCAGTGAAGGACAGCTCTATGAAAAACTGTTTTTT
CASSEGQLYEKLFF
>TRBV5-1|.|TRBJ1-5|once
TGCGCCAGCAGCTTGGGACAGCCCAATCAGCCCCAGCATTTT
CASSLGQPNQPQHF
>TRBV19|TRBD1|TRBJ2-2|.
TGTGCCAGTACCGGACAGGGGGCGGCCGGGGAGCTGTTTTTT
CASTGQGAAGELFF
>TRBV6-1|TRBD2|TRBJ2-2|.
TGTGCCAGCAGTTGGGGGGGACTTCCCGGGGAGCTGTTTTTT
CASSWGGLPGELFF
>TRBV19|TRBD1|TRBJ2-3|.
TGTGCCAGTAGTGTACAGGGGGCTAGTACAGATACGCAGTATTTT
CASSVQGASTDTQYF
>TRBV19|.|TRBJ2-2|.
TGTGCCAGTAGGCTGACAGCCGCGAACACCGGGGAGCTGTTTTTT
CASRLTAANTGELFF
>TRBV19|.|TRBJ1-6|.
TGTGCCAGTAGTATGAGGAATTCACCCCTCCACTTT
CASSMRNSPLHF
>TRBV2|TRBD2|TRBJ2-1|few
TGTGCCAGCAGGGAGACTAGCGGGGGTATAAATGAGCAGTTCTTC
CASRETSGGINEQFF
>TRBV4-1|.|TRBJ2-5|.
TGCGCCAGCAGCCAAGGGACAGCTCTGCCAGGGAAGGTGGAGACCCAGTACTTC
CASSQGTALPGKVETQYF
>TRBV27|.|TRBJ2-1|few
TGTGCCAGCAGTTTCCCCCCCCCGAATGAGCAGTTCTTC
CASSFPPPNEQFF
>TRBV18|.|TRBJ1-4|.
TGTGCCAGCTCACCGTATGGCGTGGGCCTTAATGAAAAACTGTTTTTT
CASSPYGVGLNEKLFF
>TRBV18|TRBD1|TRBJ1-3|.
TGTGCCAGCTCCGAGACAGGGGTGGACACCATATATTTT
CASSETGVDTIYF
>TRBV29-1|TRBD1|TRBJ2-1|.
TGCAGCGCTAGGGACAGGGAAGCTTACAATGAGCAGTTCTTC
CSARDREAYNEQFF
>TRBV9|.|TRBJ2-3|once
TGTGCCAGCAGCGGGCGGGGAAAGGCAGATACGCAGTATTTT
CASSGRGKADTQYF
>TRBV18|.|TRBJ2-5|.
TGTGCCAGCTCACCCTTGGGCAGACCCCAAGAGACCCAGTACTTC
CASSPLGRPQETQYF
>TRBV7-9|TRBD1|TRBJ2-7|.
TGTGCCAGCAGCTTAAGGGGGCAACACTACGAGCAGTACTTC
CASSLRGQHYEQYF
>TRBV14|.|TRBJ2-3|.
TGTGCCAGCAGCCAGGGCCATGGGGATACGCAGTATTTT
CASSQGHGDTQYF
>TRBV6-5|TRBD1|TRBJ2-3|.
TGTGCCAGCAGTTACCAGACAGGGGCCGCAGATACGCAGTATTTT
CASSYQTGAADTQYF
>TRBV28|TRBD2|TRBJ2-1|.
TGTGCCAGCAGTTACTTTACCCCTTTAGCGGGGTCCTCCTACAATGAGCAGTTCTTC
CASSYFTPLAGSSYNEQFF
>TRBV29-1|.|TRBJ2-5|.
TGCAGCGTTGGGCTTGACGGTCTTTCAGGGACCCAGTACTTC
CSVGLDGLSGTQYF
>TRBV6-5|.|TRBJ2-7|.
TGTGCCAGCAGTGATAGATACGAGCAGTACTTC
CASSDRYEQYF
>TRBV7-2|TRBD2|TRBJ2-3|.
TGTGCCAGCAGCCTAGCGGGGCGCACAGATACGCAGTATTTT
CASSLAGRTDTQYF
>TRBV5-4|.|TRBJ1-1|.
TGTGCCAGCAGCCTACGGACAGTGAACACTGAAGCTTTCTTT
CASSLRTVNTEAFF
>TRBV4-2|.|TRBJ2-7|.
TGTGCCAGCAGGGACCCGGGAAGCCTGTACGAGCAGTACTTC
CASRDPGSLYEQYF
>TRBV5-4|TRBD2|TRBJ2-1|few
TGTGCCAGCAGCTTGACTAGCGGGGCCCACAATGAGCAGTTCTTC
CASSLTSGAHNEQFF
>TRBV5-1|.|TRBJ1-6|few
TGCGCCAGCAGCTTGTCGACAAGTCGGCGAAATTCACCCCTCCACTTT
CASSLSTSRRNSPLHF
>TRBV5-4|TRBD1|TRBJ2-3|.
TGTGCCAGCAGCTTGGGGGGACAGGGGATAGATACGCAGTATTTT
CASSLGGQGIDTQYF
>TRBV10-2|.|TRBJ2-3|few
TGCGCCAGCAGTGACTTGCTCAGGGGTGGCACAGATACGCAGTATTTT
CASSDLLRGGTDTQYF
>TRBV5-6|TRBD2|TRBJ2-7|once
TGTGCCAGCAAATCCGGGGGGTTATCCTACGAGCAGTACTTC
CASKSGGLSYEQYF
>TRBV27|.|TRBJ2-5|once
TGTGCCAGCAGTAAACCCCCGGGGACACGAAGACAAGAGACCCAGTACTTC
CASSKPPGTRRQETQYF
>TRBV5-1|TRBD1|TRBJ2-7|.
TGCGCCAGCAGCCCGGGACAGTACCGGGACGTCGAGCAGTACTTC
CASSPGQYRDVEQYF
>TRBV25-1|TRBD1|TRBJ1-1|.
TGTGCCAGCACCTCTGGACAGGGCACTGAAGCTTTCTTT
CASTSGQGTEAFF